Described below is a single TCR beta chain sequence and its context. The antigen remains unidentified. A sample-barcoded 5' primer and a J-beta primer mix were used in a second PCR of roughly 7 to 12 cycles. Sequencing of every sample gave 2.5 million or more CDR3-containing paired-end reads. MiXCR, run by TCRdb on the 5' RACE reads, gives a single entry per CDR3 protein. This sample has hundreds of thousands of distinct CDR3 sequences, with roughly 49% found just once. The CDR3 runs 14 residues. J lost 7 bases, V lost 7 bases, and 12 bases had no gene match. The V gene's germline CDR1 is LGHDT and CDR2 YNNKEL (reference sequence). Ranging in age from about 6 to 90, the donors were healthy Caucasian individuals from Russia. Total RNA, at least 6 micrograms per sample, came from PBMCs. These data belong to a study of blood T cells in healthy people across ages. The study, taken as a whole, reports: Investigators viewed diversity estimates from one million T cells as underestimates, the study reported.

The V gene is TRBV3-1, the J gene TRBJ1-1, with TRBD1 identical over 7 bases. The sequence was obtained from an older woman in good health. Input material: blood. CDR3: CASMNRGVAYEAFF. Here the CDR3 DNA reads TGTGCCAGCATGAACAGGGGTGTCGCTTATGAAGCTTTCTTT.